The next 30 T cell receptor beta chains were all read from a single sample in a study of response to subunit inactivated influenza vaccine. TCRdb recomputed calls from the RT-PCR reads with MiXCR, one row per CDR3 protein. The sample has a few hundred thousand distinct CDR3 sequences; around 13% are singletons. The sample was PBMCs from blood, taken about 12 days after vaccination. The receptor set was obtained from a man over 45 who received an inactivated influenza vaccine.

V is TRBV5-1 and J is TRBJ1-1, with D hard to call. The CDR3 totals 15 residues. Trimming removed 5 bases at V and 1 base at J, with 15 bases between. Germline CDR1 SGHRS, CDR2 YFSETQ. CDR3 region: CASREIGPPNTEAFF. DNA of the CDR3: TGCGCCAGCAGAGAAATCGGGCCACCGAACACTGAAGCTTTCTTT.

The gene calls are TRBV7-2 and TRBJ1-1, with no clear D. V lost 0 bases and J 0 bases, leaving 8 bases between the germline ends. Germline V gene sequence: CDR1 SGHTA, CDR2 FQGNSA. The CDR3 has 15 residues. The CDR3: CASSLAGRMNTEAFF. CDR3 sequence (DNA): TGTGCCAGCAGCTTAGCGGGCAGAATGAACACTGAAGCTTTCTTT.

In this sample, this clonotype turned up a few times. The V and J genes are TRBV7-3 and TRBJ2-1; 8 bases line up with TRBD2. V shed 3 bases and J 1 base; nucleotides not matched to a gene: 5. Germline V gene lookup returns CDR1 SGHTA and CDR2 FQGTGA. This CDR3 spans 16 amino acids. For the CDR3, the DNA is TGTGCCAGCAGCTTGAGCGGGAGAGGTTCCTACAATGAGCAGTTCTTC. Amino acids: CASSLSGRGSYNEQFF.

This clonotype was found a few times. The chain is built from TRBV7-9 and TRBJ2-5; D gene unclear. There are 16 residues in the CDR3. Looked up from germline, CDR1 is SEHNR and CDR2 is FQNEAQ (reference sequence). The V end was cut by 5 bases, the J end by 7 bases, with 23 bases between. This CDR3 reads CASSAPRQSSSRTQYF. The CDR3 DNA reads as TGTGCCAGCAGCGCCCCCCGGCAGTCCTCCTCGAGGACCCAGTACTTC.

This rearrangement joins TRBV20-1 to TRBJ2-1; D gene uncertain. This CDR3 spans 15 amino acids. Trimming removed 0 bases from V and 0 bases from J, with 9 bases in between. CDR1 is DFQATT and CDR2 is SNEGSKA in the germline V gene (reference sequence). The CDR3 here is CSARDNLFSYNEQFF. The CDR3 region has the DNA TGCAGTGCTAGAGATAACCTGTTCTCCTACAATGAGCAGTTCTTC.

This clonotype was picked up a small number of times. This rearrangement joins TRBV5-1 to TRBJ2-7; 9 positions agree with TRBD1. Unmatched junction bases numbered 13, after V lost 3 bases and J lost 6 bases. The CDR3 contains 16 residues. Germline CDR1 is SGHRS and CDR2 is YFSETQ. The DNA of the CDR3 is TGCGCCAGCAGCTCCCACCGGGACAGGGAAGTTAGCGAGCAGTACTTC. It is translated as CASSSHRDREVSEQYF.

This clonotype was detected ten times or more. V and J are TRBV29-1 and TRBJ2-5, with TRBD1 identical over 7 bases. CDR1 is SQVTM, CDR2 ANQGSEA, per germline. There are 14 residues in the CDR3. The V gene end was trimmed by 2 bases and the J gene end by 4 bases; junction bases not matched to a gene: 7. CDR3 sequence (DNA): TGCAGCGTTGAAACCGGGACAGCAGGAGAGACCCAGTACTTC. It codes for CSVETGTAGETQYF.

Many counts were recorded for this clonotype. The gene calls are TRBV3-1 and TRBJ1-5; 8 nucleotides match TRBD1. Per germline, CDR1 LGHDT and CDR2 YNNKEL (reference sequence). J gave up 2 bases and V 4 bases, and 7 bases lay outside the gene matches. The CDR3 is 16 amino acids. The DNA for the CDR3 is TGTGCCAGCAGCCCCTGGGACAGGTTGGGCAATCAGCCCCAGCATTTT. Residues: CASSPWDRLGNQPQHF. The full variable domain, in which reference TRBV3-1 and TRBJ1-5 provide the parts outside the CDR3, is DTAVSQTPKYLVTQMGNDKSIKCEQNLGHDTMYWYKQDSKKFLKIMFSYNNKELIINETVPNRFSPKSPDKAHLNLHINSLELGDSAVYFCASSPWDRLGNQPQHFGDGTRLSIL.

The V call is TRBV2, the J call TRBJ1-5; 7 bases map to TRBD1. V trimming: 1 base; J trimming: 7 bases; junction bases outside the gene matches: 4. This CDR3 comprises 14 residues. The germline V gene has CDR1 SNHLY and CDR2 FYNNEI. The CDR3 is CASSEEQGGQPQHF. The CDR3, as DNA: TGTGCCAGCAGTGAAGAGCAGGGGGGACAGCCCCAGCATTTT. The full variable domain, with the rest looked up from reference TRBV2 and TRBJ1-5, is EPEVTQTPSHQVTQMGQEVILRCVPISNHLYFYWYRQILGQKVEFLVSFYNNEISEKSEIFDDQFSVERPDGSNFTLKIRSTKLEDSAMYFCASSEEQGGQPQHFGDGTRLSIL.

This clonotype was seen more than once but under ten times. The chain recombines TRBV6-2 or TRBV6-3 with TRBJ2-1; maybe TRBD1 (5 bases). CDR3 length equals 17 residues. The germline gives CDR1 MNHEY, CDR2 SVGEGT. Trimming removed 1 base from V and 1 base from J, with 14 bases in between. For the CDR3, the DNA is TGTGCCAGCAGTTACTACAGCCAGGGAATTTCCTACAATGAGCAGTTCTTC. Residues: CASSYYSQGISYNEQFF.

In nucleotides, the CDR3 is TGTGCCAGCAGCGAGCAGAGCACAGATACGCAGTATTTT. This encodes CASSEQSTDTQYF. V and J are TRBV11-2 and TRBJ2-3; D is undetermined. This CDR3 region has 13 residues. Per germline, CDR1 SGHAT and CDR2 FQNNGV. The V and J ends lost 5 bases and 0 bases respectively, with 6 bases between them.

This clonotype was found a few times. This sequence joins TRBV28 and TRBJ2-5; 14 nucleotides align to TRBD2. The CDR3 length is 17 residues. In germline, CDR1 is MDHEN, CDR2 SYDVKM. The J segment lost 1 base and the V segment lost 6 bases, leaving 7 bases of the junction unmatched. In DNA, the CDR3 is TGTGCCAGCAGACTGGGACTAGCGGGGGACCTCCAAGAGACCCAGTACTTC. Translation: CASRLGLAGDLQETQYF.

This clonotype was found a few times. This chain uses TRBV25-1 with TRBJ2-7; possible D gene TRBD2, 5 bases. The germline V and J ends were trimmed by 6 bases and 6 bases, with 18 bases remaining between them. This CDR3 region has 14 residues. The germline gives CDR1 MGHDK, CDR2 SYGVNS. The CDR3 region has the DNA TGTGCCAGCAGAGAGACGGGATTATGGGCCGAGCAGTACTTC. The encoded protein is CASRETGLWAEQYF.

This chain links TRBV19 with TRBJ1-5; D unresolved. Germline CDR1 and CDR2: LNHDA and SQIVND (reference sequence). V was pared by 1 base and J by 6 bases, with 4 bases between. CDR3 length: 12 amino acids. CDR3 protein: CASSIGGQPQHF. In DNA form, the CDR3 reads TGTGCCAGTAGTATAGGGGGTCAGCCCCAGCATTTT.

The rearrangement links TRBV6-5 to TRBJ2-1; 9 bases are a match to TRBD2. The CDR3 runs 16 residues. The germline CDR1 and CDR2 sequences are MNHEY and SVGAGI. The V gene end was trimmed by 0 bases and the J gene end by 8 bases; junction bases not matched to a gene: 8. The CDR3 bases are TGTGCCAGCAGTTACTCGATGCGGGGGGGTCCCGATGAGCAGTTCTTC. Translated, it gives CASSYSMRGGPDEQFF.

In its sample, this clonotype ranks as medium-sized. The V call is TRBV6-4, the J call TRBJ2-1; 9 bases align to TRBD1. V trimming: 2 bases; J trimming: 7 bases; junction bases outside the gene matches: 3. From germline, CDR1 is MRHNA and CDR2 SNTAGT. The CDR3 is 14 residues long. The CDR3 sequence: CASSDTGGKNEQFF. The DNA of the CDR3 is TGTGCCAGCAGTGACACAGGGGGCAAGAATGAGCAGTTCTTC.

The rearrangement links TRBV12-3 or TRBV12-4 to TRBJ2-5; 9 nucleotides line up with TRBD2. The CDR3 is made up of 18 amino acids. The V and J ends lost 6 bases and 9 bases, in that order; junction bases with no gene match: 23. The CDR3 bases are TGTGCCAGCAGCCCTACTAGCGGGCCATCGCCAGTCAAACGGGCCCAGTACTTC. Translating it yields CASSPTSGPSPVKRAQYF.

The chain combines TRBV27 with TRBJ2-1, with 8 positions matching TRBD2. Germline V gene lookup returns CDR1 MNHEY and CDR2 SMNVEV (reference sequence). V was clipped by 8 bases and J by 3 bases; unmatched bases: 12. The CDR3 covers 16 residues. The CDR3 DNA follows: TGTGCCAGCTCGCCCGGGACTAGTGGGTTCTACAATGAGCAGTTCTTC. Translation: CASSPGTSGFYNEQFF.

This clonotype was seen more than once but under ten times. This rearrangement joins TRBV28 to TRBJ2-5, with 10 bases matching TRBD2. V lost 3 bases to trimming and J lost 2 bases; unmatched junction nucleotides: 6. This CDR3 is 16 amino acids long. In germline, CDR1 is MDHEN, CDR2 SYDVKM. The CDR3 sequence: CASSLMLAGGQETQYF. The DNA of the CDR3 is TGTGCCAGCAGTTTGATGTTAGCGGGGGGACAAGAGACCCAGTACTTC.

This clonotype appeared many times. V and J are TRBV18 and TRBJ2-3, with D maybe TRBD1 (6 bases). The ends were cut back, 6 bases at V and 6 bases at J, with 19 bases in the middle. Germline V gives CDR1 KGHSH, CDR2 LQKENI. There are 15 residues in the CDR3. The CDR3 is CASSREQGTLDTQYF. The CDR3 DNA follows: TGTGCCAGCTCCCGGGAACAGGGTACTTTGGATACGCAGTATTTT.

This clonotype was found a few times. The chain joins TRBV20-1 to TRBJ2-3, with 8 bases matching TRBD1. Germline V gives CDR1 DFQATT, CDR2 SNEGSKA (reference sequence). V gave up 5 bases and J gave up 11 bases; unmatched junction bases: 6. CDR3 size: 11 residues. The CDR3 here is CSAPPGGRQYF. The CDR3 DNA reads TGCAGTGCTCCCCCAGGGGGCCGGCAGTATTTT.

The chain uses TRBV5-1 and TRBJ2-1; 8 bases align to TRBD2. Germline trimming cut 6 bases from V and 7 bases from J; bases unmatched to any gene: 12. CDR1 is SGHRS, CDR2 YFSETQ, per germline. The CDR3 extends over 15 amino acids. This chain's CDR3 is CASKDPGGPGNEQFF. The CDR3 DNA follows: TGCGCCAGCAAGGATCCGGGAGGGCCGGGGAATGAGCAGTTCTTC.

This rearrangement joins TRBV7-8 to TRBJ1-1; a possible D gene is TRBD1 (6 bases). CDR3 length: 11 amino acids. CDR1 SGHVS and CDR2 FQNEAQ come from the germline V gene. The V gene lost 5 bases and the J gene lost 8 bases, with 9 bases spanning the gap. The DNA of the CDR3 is TGTGCCAGCAGCATACAGGGAGAAGCTTTCTTT. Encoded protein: CASSIQGEAFF.

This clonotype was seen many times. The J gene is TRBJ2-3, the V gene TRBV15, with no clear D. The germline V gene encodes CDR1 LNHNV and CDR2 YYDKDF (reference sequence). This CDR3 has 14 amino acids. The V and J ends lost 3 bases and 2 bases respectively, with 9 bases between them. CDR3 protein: CATSSKYHTDTQYF. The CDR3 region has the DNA TGTGCCACCAGCAGTAAATACCACACAGATACGCAGTATTTT.

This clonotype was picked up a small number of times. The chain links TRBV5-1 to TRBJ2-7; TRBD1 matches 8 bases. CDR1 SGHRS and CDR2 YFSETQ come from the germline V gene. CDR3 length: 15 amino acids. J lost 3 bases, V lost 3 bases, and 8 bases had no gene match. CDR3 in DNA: TGCGCCAGCAGCTCAACCGGGACAGGTAACTACGAGCAGTACTTC. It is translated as CASSSTGTGNYEQYF.

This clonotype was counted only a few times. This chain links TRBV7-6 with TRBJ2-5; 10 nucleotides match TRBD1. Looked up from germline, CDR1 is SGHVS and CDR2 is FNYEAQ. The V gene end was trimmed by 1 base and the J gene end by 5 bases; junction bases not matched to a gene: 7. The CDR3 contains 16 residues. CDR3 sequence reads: CASSLGTTGGRETQYF. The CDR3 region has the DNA TGTGCCAGCAGCTTAGGAACGACAGGGGGCAGGGAGACCCAGTACTTC.

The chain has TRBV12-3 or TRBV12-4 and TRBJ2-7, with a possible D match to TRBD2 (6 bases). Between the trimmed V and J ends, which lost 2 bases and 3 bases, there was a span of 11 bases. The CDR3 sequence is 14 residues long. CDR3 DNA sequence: TGTGCCAGCAGTTTAAAGGAGGGAGGCTACGAGCAGTACTTC. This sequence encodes CASSLKEGGYEQYF.

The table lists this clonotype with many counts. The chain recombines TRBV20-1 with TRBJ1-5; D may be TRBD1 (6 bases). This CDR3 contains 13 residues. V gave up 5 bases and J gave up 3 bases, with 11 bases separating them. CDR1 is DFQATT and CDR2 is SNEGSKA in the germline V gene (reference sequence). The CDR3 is CSAQGTPNQPQHF. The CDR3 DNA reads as TGCAGTGCTCAAGGGACACCCAATCAGCCCCAGCATTTT.

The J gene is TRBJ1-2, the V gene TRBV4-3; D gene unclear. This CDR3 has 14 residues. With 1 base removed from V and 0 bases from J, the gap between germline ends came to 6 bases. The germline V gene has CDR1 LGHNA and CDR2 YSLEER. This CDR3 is CASSQAGSNYGYTF. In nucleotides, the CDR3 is TGCGCCAGCAGCCAAGCCGGGTCTAACTATGGCTACACCTTC.

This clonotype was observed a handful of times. DNA of the CDR3: TGCAGTGCTAGACCACTGACCGATCAGCCCCAGCATTTT. Its translation is CSARPLTDQPQHF. The rearrangement joins TRBV20-1 to TRBJ1-5; D unclear. The CDR3 is made up of 13 amino acids. CDR1 and CDR2 (germline): DFQATT, SNEGSKA (reference sequence). V shed 2 bases and J shed 5 bases, with 10 bases lying between them.